Each of the 6 T cell receptor beta chains below was sequenced from the same sample in a study of response to subunit inactivated influenza vaccine (dated by TCRdb to 2017 to 2018). Libraries came from RT-PCR. The sequencer was an Illumina HiSeq 2500. In-frame beta chains were kept once TCRdb had trimmed the public reads at Q25 with fastp and called clones with MiXCR. All rows with the same CDR3 protein become a single entry with the most common DNA and genes. This sample has 600,000 to 700,000 distinct CDR3 sequences in its table, and 14% of those were observed once. The ten largest account for 7.5% to 9% of the sample. The sequences come from PBMCs from blood, collected approximately 15 days before vaccination. The receptors were gathered from a man aged 50 to 60 who received an inactivated influenza vaccine. Donor details come from another sample of the same person, matched by shared clones.

This chain uses TRBV5-1 with TRBJ2-3; D is possibly TRBD1 or TRBD2 (5 bases each). Trimming cost V 4 bases and J 4 bases, with 13 bases left between them. CDR1 and CDR2 from the germline V gene are SGHRS and YFSETQ. The CDR3 covers 14 residues. CDR3 residues: CASSRRLGADTQYF. The CDR3 nucleotides read TGCGCCAGCAGCCGAAGGTTGGGGGCAGATACGCAGTATTTT.

This clonotype was recorded a few times. J is TRBJ2-7 and V is TRBV29-1; 8 bases are shared with TRBD1. The germline gives CDR1 SQVTM, CDR2 ANQGSEA. The trim removed 1 base at V and 3 bases at J, leaving 14 bases unmatched. This CDR3 contains 17 residues. CDR3: CSVEGEGGQGGFYEQYF. The CDR3 region has the DNA TGCAGCGTTGAAGGAGAGGGAGGACAGGGTGGCTTCTACGAGCAGTACTTC.

This clonotype was found a few times. The V gene is TRBV20-1, the J gene TRBJ1-1; D gene unclear. Germline loops: CDR1 DFQATT, CDR2 SNEGSKA (reference sequence). V was cut by 3 bases and J by 4 bases, with 6 bases left in between. There are 11 residues in the CDR3. CDR3 amino acids: CSASWGTEAFF. DNA for the CDR3: TGCAGTGCTAGTTGGGGCACTGAAGCTTTCTTT.

This clonotype was seen only a few times. V and J are TRBV7-9 and TRBJ2-1; D unresolved. This CDR3 is built from 15 residues. Per germline, CDR1 SEHNR and CDR2 FQNEAQ (reference sequence). The V end lost 0 bases, the J end lost 9 bases, and 15 bases lay between the germline ends. In nucleotides, the CDR3 is TGTGCCAGCAGCTTAGCGGGGTTTGGGTCCGGTGAGCAGTTCTTC. It translates to CASSLAGFGSGEQFF.

The sample holds a few counts of this clonotype. CDR3 residues: CASSPQGSPLHF. The CDR3 DNA is TGTGCCAGCAGTCCACAAGGTTCACCCCTCCACTTT. V is TRBV7-2 and J is TRBJ1-6; D is ambiguous. The CDR3 totals 12 residues. Germline-derived CDR1 and CDR2 are SGHTA and FQGNSA. Deletions cut 6 bases from V and 9 bases from J, with 9 bases between.

The genes are TRBV7-8 and TRBJ2-5; D is perhaps TRBD1 (5 bases). Germline V gene sequence: CDR1 SGHVS, CDR2 FQNEAQ. V lost 1 base to trimming and J lost 4 bases, with 10 bases between them. This CDR3 contains 14 residues. Here the CDR3 DNA reads TGTGCCAGCAGCTTAGGCAGGGTCCCAGAGACCCAGTACTTC. Residues: CASSLGRVPETQYF.